What follows are 22 T cell receptor beta chains derived from one specimen sequenced in a study of blood T cell repertoires in COVID-19. Profiling relied on immunoSEQ multiplex PCR, and the TCRdb table lists in-frame clones only, not all of them. The top ten clones hold more than 9% of a sample with some 370,000 clones, 70% to 90% of them seen once. Sequenced: peripheral blood. The receptors originated from a woman in her twenties or thirties with COVID-19, enrolled during active disease.

This chain links TRBV4-1 with TRBJ2-7; 8 nucleotides match TRBD2. After removal of 7 bases from V and 6 bases from J, the junction contained 5 bases not matched to a gene. Per the germline V gene, CDR1 is MGHRA and CDR2 is YSYEKL. The CDR3 length is 12 residues. The CDR3 loop reads CASTGRGGEQYF. The CDR3 region has the DNA TGCGCCAGCACTGGACGGGGGGGCGAGCAGTACTTC.

The chain is built from TRBV11-3 and TRBJ2-3; TRBD1 might be the D (5 bases). Germline V CDR1 and CDR2: SGHNT, YENEEA. V shed 1 base and J shed 0 bases, with 8 bases lying between them. The CDR3 is 15 amino acids. CDR3 DNA sequence: TGTGCCAGCAGCTTAGGCCAGGGTAGCACAGATACGCAGTATTTT. Amino acid sequence: CASSLGQGSTDTQYF.

The sample holds a few counts of this clone. The V call is TRBV2, the J call TRBJ2-7; 10 bases align to TRBD1. V lost 7 bases and J lost 3; bases outside the gene matches: 9. Germline CDR1 is SNHLY and CDR2 is FYNNEI. The CDR3 spans 15 residues. CDR3 residues: CASTSGQGNLYEQYF. In nucleotides, the CDR3 is TGTGCCAGCACTTCGGGACAGGGGAATCTCTACGAGCAGTACTTC.

The chain recombines TRBV5-1 with TRBJ2-7, with 7 positions matching TRBD2. Losses at the gene ends were 2 bases for V and 2 bases for J; bases not matched to a gene: 1. Germline V lookup: CDR1 SGHRS, CDR2 YFSETQ. The length of the CDR3 is 13 residues. In DNA form, the CDR3 reads TGCGCCAGCAGCTTCAGCGGGGCCTACGAGCAGTACTTC. Encoded protein: CASSFSGAYEQYF.

This clone has just one count. The gene calls are TRBV6-5 and TRBJ2-3; 7 bases map to TRBD2. The CDR3 is 14 residues long. The germline CDR1 and CDR2 sequences are MNHEY and SVGAGI. Losses at the gene ends were 6 bases for V and 2 bases for J; bases not matched to a gene: 5. This CDR3 reads CASRVGGNTDTQYF. Here the CDR3 DNA reads TGTGCCAGCAGGGTGGGAGGGAACACAGATACGCAGTATTTT.

The chain recombines TRBV19 with TRBJ1-2; 7 positions agree with TRBD1. Per the germline V gene, CDR1 is LNHDA and CDR2 is SQIVND (reference sequence). The V and J ends lost 6 bases and 2 bases, in that order; junction bases with no gene match: 3. This CDR3 contains 13 residues. This CDR3 is CASSPGQNYGYTF. In DNA form, the CDR3 reads TGTGCCAGTAGCCCGGGACAGAACTATGGCTACACCTTC.

J is TRBJ1-2 and V is TRBV3-1 (or the pseudogene TRBV3-2); D gene uncertain. This CDR3 spans 16 amino acids. Germline CDR1 LGHDT, CDR2 YNNKEL (reference sequence). Deletions cut 0 bases from V and 5 bases from J, with 16 bases between. CDR3 in amino acids: CASSQDWGGRDYGYTF. In nucleotides, the CDR3 is TGTGCCAGCAGCCAAGATTGGGGAGGGCGAGATTATGGCTACACCTTC.

V is TRBV15 and J is TRBJ1-5; TRBD1 matches at 9 bases. The CDR3 length is 15 residues. Germline-derived CDR1 and CDR2 are LNHNV and YYDKDF (reference sequence). V was clipped by 5 bases and J by 2 bases; unmatched bases: 4. The CDR3 DNA is TGTGCCACCAGCCGACAGGGGGGTGGCAATCAGCCCCAGCATTTT. Its translation is CATSRQGGGNQPQHF.

V usage is TRBV6-5 and J usage is TRBJ1-2, with D perhaps TRBD1 (6 bases). CDR3 length equals 15 residues. The V end lost 5 bases, the J end lost 4 bases, and 17 bases lay between the germline ends. Germline values: CDR1 MNHEY, CDR2 SVGAGI. The CDR3 DNA reads TGTGCCAGCAGTCTCCCAGGGGCTCCGAGCTATGGCTACACCTTC. Translating gives CASSLPGAPSYGYTF.

The chain is built from TRBV14 and TRBJ2-2; D remains unclear. Deletions cut 3 bases from V and 3 bases from J, with 11 bases between. Germline V lookup: CDR1 SGHDN, CDR2 FVKESK. CDR3 length: 15 amino acids. The CDR3 reads CASSQAGSHTGELFF. The CDR3 DNA is TGTGCCAGCAGCCAGGCCGGGTCTCACACCGGGGAGCTGTTTTTT. Supplemented by reference TRBV14 and TRBJ2-2, the full variable domain reads EAGVTQFPSHSVIEKGQTVTLRCDPISGHDNLYWYRRVMGKEIKFLLHFVKESKQDESGMPNNRFLAERTGGTYSTLKVQPAELEDSGVYFCASSQAGSHTGELFFGEGSRLTVL.

The V call is TRBV28, the J call TRBJ1-1, with TRBD1 identical over 8 bases. The CDR3 is 14 amino acids. Germline CDR1 and CDR2: MDHEN and SYDVKM. The J segment lost 3 bases and the V segment lost 5 bases, leaving 5 bases of the junction unmatched. In DNA form, the CDR3 reads TGTGCCAGCAGTCTCGGACAGGGATACACTGAAGCTTTCTTT. It encodes CASSLGQGYTEAFF.

V usage is TRBV5-4 and J usage is TRBJ2-3; 10 bases fit TRBD1. Trimming cost V 5 bases and J 5 bases; bases outside gene matches: 8. Germline V gene data show CDR1 as SGHNT and CDR2 as YYREEE (reference sequence). This CDR3 spans 15 amino acids. The CDR3 DNA sequence: TGTGCCAGCAGTCCCAGGGACAGGGGAGGAGATACGCAGTATTTT. Protein product: CASSPRDRGGDTQYF. The complete variable domain, with remaining parts taken from reference TRBV5-4 and TRBJ2-3, reads ETGVTQSPTHLIKTRGQQVTLRCSSQSGHNTVSWYQQALGQGPQFIFQYYREEENGRGNFPPRFSGLQFPNYSSELNVNALELDDSALYLCASSPRDRGGDTQYFGPGTRLTVL.

The rearrangement joins TRBV2 to TRBJ2-3; 8 bases agree with TRBD1. CDR1 and CDR2 from the germline V gene are SNHLY and FYNNEI. The length of the CDR3 is 15 residues. With 7 bases clipped from V and 8 bases from J, the junction kept 14 bases outside the gene matches. CDR3 DNA: TGTGCCAGCACCCTTGAGGACAGGGTAGCTGGTACGCAGTATTTT. It translates to CASTLEDRVAGTQYF.

The gene calls are TRBV6-5 and TRBJ1-1; 9 bases map to TRBD1. V gave up 4 bases and J gave up 5 bases; unmatched junction bases: 5. CDR3 length: 14 amino acids. The V gene's germline CDR1 is MNHEY and CDR2 SVGAGI. The CDR3 spells CASSWDRVRTEAFF. As DNA, the CDR3 is TGTGCCAGCAGTTGGGACAGGGTGAGGACTGAAGCTTTCTTT.

CDR3 in amino acids: CATSPPGGGTYGYTF. CDR3 DNA sequence: TGTGCCACCAGCCCCCCGGGAGGGGGTACCTATGGCTACACCTTC. The rearrangement links TRBV15 to TRBJ1-2, with a weak D call TRBD1 (6 bases). V was shortened by 5 bases and J by 4 bases, with 17 bases between the two germline ends. From germline, CDR1 is LNHNV and CDR2 YYDKDF (reference sequence). The CDR3 is 15 amino acids.

The chain joins TRBV2 to TRBJ2-4; 7 nucleotides agree with TRBD1. V lost 6 bases to trimming and J lost 3 bases; unmatched junction nucleotides: 17. The germline V gene has CDR1 SNHLY and CDR2 FYNNEI. CDR3 length equals 18 residues. The CDR3 loop reads CASSPKSPAGGRKNIQYF. The CDR3 region has the DNA TGTGCCAGCAGCCCAAAGTCCCCGGCAGGGGGTCGCAAAAACATTCAGTACTTC.

The chain uses TRBV10-2 and TRBJ2-7; weak D call: TRBD2 (6 bases). CDR3 length: 13 residues. V lost 0 bases, J lost 7 bases, and 10 bases lay in between. Germline V gene lookup returns CDR1 WSHSY and CDR2 SAAADI. CDR3 loop: CASSESRAGEQYF. CDR3 nucleotides: TGCGCCAGCAGTGAGTCTCGGGCGGGGGAGCAGTACTTC.

This clone is a singleton in its sample. This chain uses TRBV11-3 with TRBJ2-1; 8 positions match TRBD2. CDR3 size: 17 residues. Trimming took 5 bases from V and 8 from J; bases not matched to a gene: 17. From germline, CDR1 is SGHNT and CDR2 YENEEA. This CDR3 reads CASSASSSGPMVDEQFF. As DNA, the CDR3 is TGTGCCAGCAGCGCGTCCTCTAGCGGGCCCATGGTGGATGAGCAGTTCTTC.

The rearrangement links TRBV5-1 to TRBJ2-5; D remains unclear. Deletions cut 2 bases from V and 4 bases from J, with 15 bases between. The CDR3 length is 15 residues. Germline V gives CDR1 SGHRS, CDR2 YFSETQ. CDR3 protein: CASSFSGRIGETQYF. CDR3 nucleotide sequence: TGCGCCAGCAGCTTTTCGGGTAGAATCGGAGAGACCCAGTACTTC.

This rearrangement joins TRBV7-9 to TRBJ2-7, with D perhaps matching TRBD1 (5 bases). The CDR3 runs 13 residues. From germline, CDR1 is SEHNR and CDR2 FQNEAQ (reference sequence). V lost 5 bases to trimming and J lost 2 bases, with 10 bases between them. CDR3 sequence: CASSPPGTYEQYF. The CDR3 bases are TGTGCCAGCAGCCCCCCAGGGACCTACGAGCAGTACTTC.

The V call is TRBV7-3, the J call TRBJ2-2, with TRBD2 matching 14 bases. J was trimmed by 4 bases and V by 5 bases; bases with no gene match: 9. Germline CDR1 is SGHTA and CDR2 is FQGTGA. The CDR3 spans 18 residues. This CDR3 reads CASSPPQGLAGGTGELFF. The CDR3 coding sequence is TGTGCCAGCAGCCCCCCCCAAGGACTAGCGGGAGGCACCGGGGAGCTGTTTTTT.

The rearrangement uses TRBV28 and TRBJ2-7; the match to TRBD2 covers 7 bases. V lost 4 bases, J lost 6 bases, and 12 bases stayed unmatched. The V gene's germline CDR1 is MDHEN and CDR2 SYDVKM. This CDR3 is built from 15 residues. CDR3 in amino acids: CASSYFLLAVGEQYF. The DNA of the CDR3 is TGTGCCAGCAGTTATTTTTTGCTAGCGGTAGGCGAGCAGTACTTC.